Below, 11 T cell receptor beta chains from the same sample are listed, as sequenced in a study of CD8 T cells in Susac syndrome. Random hexamers served to reverse transcribe roughly 0.5 to 1 ug RNA. TCRdb used MiXCR to reprocess the immunoSEQ multiplex PCR reads, holding one entry per CDR3 protein. Here the sample spans 210,000 or so distinct CDR3 sequences, over 90% being singletons. The sample consisted of CD4+ T cells from PBMCs. The receptor source for this set is a human donor with Susac syndrome.

The chain uses TRBV9 and TRBJ1-6; D gene unclear. Per the germline V gene, CDR1 is SGDLS and CDR2 is YYNGEE. V was cut by 3 bases and J by 3 bases, with 10 bases left in between. The CDR3 covers 15 residues. CDR3 DNA sequence: TGTGCCAGCAGCGCCACAGATTTCTATAATTCACCCCTCCACTTT. Its protein is CASSATDFYNSPLHF.

The V call is TRBV30, the J call TRBJ1-1, with a possible D match to TRBD1 (5 bases). This CDR3 is 13 amino acids long. Between the trimmed V and J ends, which lost 4 bases and 0 bases, there was a span of 9 bases. From germline, CDR1 is GTSNPN and CDR2 SVGIG (reference sequence). In DNA form, the CDR3 reads TGTGCCTGGACTCGACAGATGAACACTGAAGCTTTCTTT. This sequence encodes CAWTRQMNTEAFF.

This chain uses TRBV12-3 or TRBV12-4 with TRBJ1-5, with 7 bases lining up with TRBD1. The CDR3 consists of 15 residues. The V gene end was trimmed by 5 bases and the J gene end by 7 bases; junction bases not matched to a gene: 11. The CDR3 spells CASSPSDRESQPQHF. CDR3 in DNA: TGTGCCAGCAGTCCCTCAGACAGGGAGTCCCAGCCCCAGCATTTT.

The V call is TRBV6-2 or TRBV6-3, the J call TRBJ2-1; 10 bases line up with TRBD2. The V gene's germline CDR1 is MNHEY and CDR2 SVGEGT. The CDR3 loop spans 17 amino acids. V dropped 5 bases and J dropped 7; count of bases not matched to a gene: 14. CDR3 in amino acids: CASSEQPSSGGVNEQFF. CDR3 nucleotides: TGTGCCAGCAGTGAGCAGCCTTCCAGCGGGGGGGTGAATGAGCAGTTCTTC.

The J gene is TRBJ1-2, the V gene TRBV19, with 9 bases identical to TRBD1. Germline CDR1 reads LNHDA; CDR2 reads SQIVND (reference sequence). The CDR3 loop spans 12 amino acids. V shed 9 bases and J 8 bases; nucleotides not matched to a gene: 7. CDR3 bases: TGTGCCAGCCGGACAGGGGAGGACGGCTACACCTTC. Its translation is CASRTGEDGYTF.

V is TRBV5-1 and J is TRBJ2-1; D is unresolved. Germline assignment: CDR1 SGHRS and CDR2 YFSETQ. Trimming pared 0 bases from V and 4 bases from J, leaving 5 bases between. The CDR3 runs to 13 residues. CDR3 in amino acids: CASSLVVYNEQFF. The DNA for the CDR3 is TGCGCCAGCAGCTTGGTGGTGTACAATGAGCAGTTCTTC.

The chain is built from TRBV29-1 and TRBJ2-1; 11 bases line up with TRBD2. With 6 bases clipped from V and 7 bases from J, the junction kept 14 bases outside the gene matches. The CDR3 is 16 residues long. The germline V gene encodes CDR1 SQVTM and CDR2 ANQGSEA. The CDR3 DNA reads as TGCAGCGTCCAACACCCTAGCGGGGGGCTAAAAAATGAGCAGTTCTTC. It is translated as CSVQHPSGGLKNEQFF.

This chain joins TRBV12-3 or TRBV12-4 and TRBJ1-3, with D perhaps TRBD1 (5 bases). The CDR3 consists of 13 residues. V lost 4 bases and J 2 bases, leaving 6 bases between the germline ends. This CDR3 reads CASSWGTGNTIYF. Written as DNA, the CDR3 is TGTGCCAGCAGTTGGGGCACTGGAAACACCATATATTTT.

The V gene is TRBV7-9, the J gene TRBJ1-5; D is ambiguous. This CDR3 comprises 13 residues. Germline V lookup: CDR1 SEHNR, CDR2 FQNEAQ (reference sequence). Deletions cut 4 bases from V and 5 bases from J, with 9 bases between. For the CDR3, the DNA is TGTGCCAGCAGCTCCCTTCCCGATCAGCCCCAGCATTTT. Translation gives CASSSLPDQPQHF.

V usage is TRBV19 and J usage is TRBJ2-2, with 7 bases lining up with TRBD1. This CDR3 comprises 13 residues. CDR1 is LNHDA and CDR2 is SQIVND in the germline V gene (reference sequence). V shed 7 bases and J 7 bases; nucleotides not matched to a gene: 6. CDR3 sequence reads: CASIRTGSGELFF. In nucleotides, the CDR3 is TGTGCCAGTATTCGGACAGGTAGCGGGGAGCTGTTTTTT.

The chain has TRBV2 and TRBJ1-6; D gene ambiguous. The germline V and J ends were trimmed by 3 bases and 5 bases, with 8 bases remaining between them. The CDR3 is 14 residues long. The germline gives CDR1 SNHLY, CDR2 FYNNEI. For the CDR3, the DNA is TGTGCCAGCAGTGATCAAGGAAATAATTCACCCCTCCACTTT. Its translation is CASSDQGNNSPLHF.